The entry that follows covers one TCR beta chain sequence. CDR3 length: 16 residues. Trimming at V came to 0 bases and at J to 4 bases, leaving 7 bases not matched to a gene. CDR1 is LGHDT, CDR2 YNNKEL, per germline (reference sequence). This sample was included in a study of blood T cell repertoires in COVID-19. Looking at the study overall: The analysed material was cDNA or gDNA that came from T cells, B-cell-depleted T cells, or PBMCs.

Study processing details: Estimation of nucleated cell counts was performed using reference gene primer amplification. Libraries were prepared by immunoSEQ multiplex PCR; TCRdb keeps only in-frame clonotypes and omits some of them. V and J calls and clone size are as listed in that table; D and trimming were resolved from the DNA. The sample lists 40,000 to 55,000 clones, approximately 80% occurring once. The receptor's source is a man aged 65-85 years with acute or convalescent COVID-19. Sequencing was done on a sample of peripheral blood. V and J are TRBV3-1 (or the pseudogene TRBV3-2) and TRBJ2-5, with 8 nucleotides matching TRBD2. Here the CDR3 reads CASSQDELAGRETQYF. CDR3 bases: TGTGCCAGCAGCCAAGATGAGCTAGCGGGTAGAGAGACCCAGTACTTC.